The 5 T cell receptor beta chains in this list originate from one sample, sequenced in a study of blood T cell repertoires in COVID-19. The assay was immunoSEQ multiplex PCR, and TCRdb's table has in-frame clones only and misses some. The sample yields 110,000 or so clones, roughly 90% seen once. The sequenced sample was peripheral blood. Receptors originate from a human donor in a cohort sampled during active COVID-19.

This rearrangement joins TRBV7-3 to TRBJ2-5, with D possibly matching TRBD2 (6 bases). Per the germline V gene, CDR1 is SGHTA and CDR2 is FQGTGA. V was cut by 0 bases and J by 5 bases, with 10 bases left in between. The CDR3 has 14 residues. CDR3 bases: TGTGCCAGCAGCTTAACTGGGACTCGGGAGACCCAGTACTTC. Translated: CASSLTGTRETQYF. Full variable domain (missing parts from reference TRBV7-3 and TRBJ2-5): GAGVSQTPSNKVTEKGKYVELRCDPISGHTALYWYRQSLGQGPEFLIYFQGTGAADDSGLPNDRFFAVRPEGSVSTLKIQRTERGDSAVYLCASSLTGTRETQYFGPGTRLLVL.

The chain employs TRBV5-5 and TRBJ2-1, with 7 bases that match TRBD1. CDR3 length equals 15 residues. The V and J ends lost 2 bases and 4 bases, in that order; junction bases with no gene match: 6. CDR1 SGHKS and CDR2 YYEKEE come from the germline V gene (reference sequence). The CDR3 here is CASSFRDSLYNEQFF. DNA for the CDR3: TGTGCCAGCAGCTTCCGGGACAGTTTATACAATGAGCAGTTCTTC.

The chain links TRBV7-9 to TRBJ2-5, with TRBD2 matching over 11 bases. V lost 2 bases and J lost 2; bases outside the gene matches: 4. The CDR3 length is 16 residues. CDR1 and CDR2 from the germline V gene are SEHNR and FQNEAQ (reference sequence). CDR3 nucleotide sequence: TGTGCCAGCAGCTTACTTGGGACTAGCGGACAAGAGACCCAGTACTTC. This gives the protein CASSLLGTSGQETQYF.

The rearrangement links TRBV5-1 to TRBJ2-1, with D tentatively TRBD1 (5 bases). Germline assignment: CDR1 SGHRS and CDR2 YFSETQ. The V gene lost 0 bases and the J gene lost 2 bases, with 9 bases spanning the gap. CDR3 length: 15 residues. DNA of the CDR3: TGCGCCAGCAGCTTGGAAGGGGCCCCCTACAATGAGCAGTTCTTC. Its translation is CASSLEGAPYNEQFF.

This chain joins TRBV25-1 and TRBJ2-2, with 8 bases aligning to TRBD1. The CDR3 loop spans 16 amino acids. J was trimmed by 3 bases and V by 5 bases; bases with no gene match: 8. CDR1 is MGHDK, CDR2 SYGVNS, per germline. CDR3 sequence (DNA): TGTGCCAGCAGTTCCTCCGGGACAGGAGACACCGGGGAGCTGTTTTTT. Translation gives CASSSSGTGDTGELFF.